This T cell receptor beta chain originates from a study of blood T cell repertoires in COVID-19 (dated by TCRdb to about 2020). A note on the overall study: Samples covering the acute and convalescent phases of COVID-19 were provided by collaborators in the United States, Italy and Spain. The repertoires were made available in a free public database intended to serve as a resource for research on the immune response to SARS-CoV-2. The samples were drawn from two sources: the first 160 participants of the ongoing ImmuneRACE study, and 950 to 1,500 subjects contributed by 6 global collaborators. Nearly every sample came with metadata listing a de-identified subject ID, COVID-19 status, age in years and sex. Where available, HLA class I and class II types were obtained from metadata supplied by the sample provider rather than from assay-based typing. Subjects who had been exposed to COVID-19, were actively infected with it, or had recovered from it provided the deeply sampled blood TCRbeta repertoires that made up the dataset. The material from the prospective study consisted of cDNA or gDNA derived from T cells, B-cell-depleted T cells, or PBMCs.

Overall study results and their limits: The quantity of clinical and demographic metadata differed by source and by participant and was supplied without curation.

From cysteine to phenylalanine, the CDR3 is 15 amino acids long. The only DNA kept is the CDR3, 45 bases in frame from the first base. V lost 6 bases and J lost 3 bases; the stretch between them is 17 bases long. CDR1 and CDR2 (LNHDA, SQIVND) derive from the germline V gene (reference sequence). TCRbeta CDR3 regions were amplified from genomic DNA using the immunoSEQ Assay, a bias-controlled multiplex PCR. Processing in the source paper ran as follows. The number of nucleated cells in each sample was estimated from the amplification of reference gene primers within the assay. Sequence reads were collapsed and filtered to measure the absolute abundance of every unique TCRbeta CDR3 rearrangement. For each sample, productive Simpson clonality was calculated as the square root of Simpson's diversity index over productive rearrangements. What TCRdb holds here is the immuneACCESS table cut down to in-frame rearrangements. Part of the clones is not present; checked against another copy, under half of the missing clones reflect an unresolved V gene, and the others are unexplained. That table is the source of V, J and clone size, and D and trimming were worked out from the DNA. Counted in this sample were 40,000 or so clones; about 90% of them appeared once. Clones ranked in the top ten supply roughly 4.7% of the sample.

With regard to this clone: What antigen it recognizes has not been identified. No qualities accompany the bases; no much larger clone lies one base away.

At one collaborating source in Seattle, patients were enrolled during active infection and were followed longitudinally through the course of disease. Whole blood was collected in K2EDTA tubes by collaborating institutions according to the institutions' own protocols. For TCRbeta analysis, collaborators shipped samples in one of three forms: frozen whole blood, isolated PBMCs, or DNA extracted from either of those sample types. This chain joins TRBV19 to TRBJ1-1; TRBD1 is perhaps the D gene, given 5 matching bases. The clonotype originates from a man in his 60s with COVID-19, enrolled during active disease. What was sequenced was peripheral blood. CDR3 reads: CASSKISGGYTEAFF. In nucleotide form, the sequence is TGTGCCAGTAGCAAAATAAGTGGGGGGTACACTGAAGCTTTCTTT.